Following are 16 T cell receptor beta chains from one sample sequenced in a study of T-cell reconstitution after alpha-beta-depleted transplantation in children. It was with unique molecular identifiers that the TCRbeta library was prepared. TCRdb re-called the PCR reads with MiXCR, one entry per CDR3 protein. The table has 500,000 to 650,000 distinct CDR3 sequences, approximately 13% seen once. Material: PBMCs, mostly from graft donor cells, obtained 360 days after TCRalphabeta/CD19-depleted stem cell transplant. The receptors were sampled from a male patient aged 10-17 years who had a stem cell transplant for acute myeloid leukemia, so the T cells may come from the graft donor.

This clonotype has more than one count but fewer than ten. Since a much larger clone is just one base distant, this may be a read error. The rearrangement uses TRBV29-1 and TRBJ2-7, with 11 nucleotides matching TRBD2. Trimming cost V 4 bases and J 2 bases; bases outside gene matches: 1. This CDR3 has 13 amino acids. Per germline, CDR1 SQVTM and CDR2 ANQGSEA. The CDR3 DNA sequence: TGCAGCGTTGGACTAGCGGGAACCTACGAGCAGTACTTC. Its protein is CSVGLAGTYEQYF.

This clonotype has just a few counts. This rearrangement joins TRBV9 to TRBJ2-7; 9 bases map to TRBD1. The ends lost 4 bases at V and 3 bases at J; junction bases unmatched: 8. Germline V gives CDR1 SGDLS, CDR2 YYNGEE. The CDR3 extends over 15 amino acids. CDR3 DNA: TGTGCCAGCAGCCCTCGGTTGACAGGGGGCTACGAGCAGTACTTC. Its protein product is CASSPRLTGGYEQYF.

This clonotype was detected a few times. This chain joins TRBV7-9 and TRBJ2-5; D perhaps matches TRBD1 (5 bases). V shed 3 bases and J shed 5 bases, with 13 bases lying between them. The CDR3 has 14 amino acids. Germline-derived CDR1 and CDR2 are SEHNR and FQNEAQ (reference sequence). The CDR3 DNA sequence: TGTGCCAGCAGCTTTGAAGACAGTGCGGAGACCCAGTACTTC. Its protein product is CASSFEDSAETQYF.

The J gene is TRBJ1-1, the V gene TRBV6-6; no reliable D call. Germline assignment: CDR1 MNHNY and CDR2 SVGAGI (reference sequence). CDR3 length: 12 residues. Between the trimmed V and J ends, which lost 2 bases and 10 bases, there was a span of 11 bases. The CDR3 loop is CASSYIYRGAFF. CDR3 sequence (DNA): TGTGCCAGCAGTTACATTTATCGGGGAGCTTTCTTT.

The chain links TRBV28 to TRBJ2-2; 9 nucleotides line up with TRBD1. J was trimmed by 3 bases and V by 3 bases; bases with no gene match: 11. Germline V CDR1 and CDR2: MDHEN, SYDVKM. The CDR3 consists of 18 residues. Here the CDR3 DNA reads TGTGCCAGCAGTTTCCCGGGACAGGGACAGTTTGACACCGGGGAGCTGTTTTTT. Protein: CASSFPGQGQFDTGELFF.

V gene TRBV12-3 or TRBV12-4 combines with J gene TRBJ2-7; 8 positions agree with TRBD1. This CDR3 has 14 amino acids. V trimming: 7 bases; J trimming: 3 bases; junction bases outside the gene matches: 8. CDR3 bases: TGTGCCAGCATTCACCGGGACAGGATCTACGAGCAGTACTTC. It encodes CASIHRDRIYEQYF.

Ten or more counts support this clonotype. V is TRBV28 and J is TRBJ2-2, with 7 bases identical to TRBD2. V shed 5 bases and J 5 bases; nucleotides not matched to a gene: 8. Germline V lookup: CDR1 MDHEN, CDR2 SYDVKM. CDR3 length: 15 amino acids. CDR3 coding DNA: TGTGCCAGCAGTCCGGCGGGAGTGCCAACCGGGGAGCTGTTTTTT. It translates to CASSPAGVPTGELFF.

The CDR3 spells CASTHSGGLGYEQYF. CDR3 in DNA: TGCGCCAGCACCCATTCGGGGGGCCTGGGATACGAGCAGTACTTC. The rearrangement links TRBV5-1 to TRBJ2-7; possible D gene TRBD2, 7 bases. Deletions cut 6 bases from V and 4 bases from J, with 20 bases between. The CDR3 is made up of 15 amino acids. Germline loops: CDR1 SGHRS, CDR2 YFSETQ.

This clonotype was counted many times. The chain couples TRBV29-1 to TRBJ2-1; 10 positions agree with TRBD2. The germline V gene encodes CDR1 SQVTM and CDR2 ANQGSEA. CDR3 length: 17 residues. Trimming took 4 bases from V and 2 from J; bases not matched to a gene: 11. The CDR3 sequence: CSVGGLGSGGAYNEQFF. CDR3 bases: TGCAGCGTTGGCGGGCTGGGGAGCGGGGGGGCCTACAATGAGCAGTTCTTC.

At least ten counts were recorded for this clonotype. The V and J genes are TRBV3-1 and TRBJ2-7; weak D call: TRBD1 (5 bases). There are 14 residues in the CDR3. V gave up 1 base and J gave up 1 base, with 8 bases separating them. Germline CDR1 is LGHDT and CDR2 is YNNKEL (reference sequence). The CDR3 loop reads CASSQVQGSYEQYF. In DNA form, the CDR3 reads TGTGCCAGCAGCCAAGTCCAGGGTTCCTACGAGCAGTACTTC.

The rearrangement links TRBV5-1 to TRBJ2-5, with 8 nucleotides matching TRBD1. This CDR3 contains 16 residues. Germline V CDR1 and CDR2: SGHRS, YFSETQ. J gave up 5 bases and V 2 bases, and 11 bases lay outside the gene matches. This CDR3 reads CASSFRSGGFGETQYF. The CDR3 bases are TGCGCCAGCAGCTTCCGATCAGGGGGCTTCGGGGAGACCCAGTACTTC.

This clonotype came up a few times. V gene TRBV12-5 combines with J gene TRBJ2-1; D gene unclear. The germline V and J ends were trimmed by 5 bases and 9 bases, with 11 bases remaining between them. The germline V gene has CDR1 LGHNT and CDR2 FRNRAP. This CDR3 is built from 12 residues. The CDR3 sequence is CASGGPSGEQFF. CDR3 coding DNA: TGTGCTAGTGGTGGTCCCTCAGGTGAGCAGTTCTTC. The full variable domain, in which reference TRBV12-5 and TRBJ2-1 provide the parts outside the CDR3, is DARVTQTPRHKVTEMGQEVTMRCQPILGHNTVFWYRQTMMQGLELLAYFRNRAPLDDSGMPKDRFSAEMPDATLATLKIQPSEPRDSAVYFCASGGPSGEQFFGPGTRLTVL.

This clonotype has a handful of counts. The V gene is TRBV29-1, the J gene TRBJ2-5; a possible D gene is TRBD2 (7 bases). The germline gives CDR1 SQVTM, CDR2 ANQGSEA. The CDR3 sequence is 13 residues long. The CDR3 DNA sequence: TGCAGTCCTGTGGTAGGGGGGGGGCAGACCCAGTACTTC. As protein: CSPVVGGGQTQYF. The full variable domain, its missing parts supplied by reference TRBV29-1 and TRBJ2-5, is SAVISQKPSRDICQRGTSLTIQCQVDSQVTMMFWYRQQPGQSLTLIATANQGSEATYESGFVIDKFPISRPNLTFSTLTVSNMSPEDSSIYLCSPVVGGGQTQYFGPGTRLLVL.

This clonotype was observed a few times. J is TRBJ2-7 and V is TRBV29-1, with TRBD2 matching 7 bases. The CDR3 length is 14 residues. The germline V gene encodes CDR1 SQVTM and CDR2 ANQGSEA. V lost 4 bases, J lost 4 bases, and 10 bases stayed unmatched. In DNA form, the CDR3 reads TGCAGCGTTGGGGGGGGTAGCCGATTGTACGAGCAGTACTTC. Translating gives CSVGGGSRLYEQYF.

The CDR3 DNA sequence: TGTGCCAGCAGCATGACAGTTCTAACTGAAGCTTTCTTT. It encodes CASSMTVLTEAFF. The J gene is TRBJ1-1, the V gene TRBV12-3 or TRBV12-4; maybe TRBD1 (5 bases). V was pared by 6 bases and J by 5 bases, with 13 bases between. The CDR3 contains 13 residues.

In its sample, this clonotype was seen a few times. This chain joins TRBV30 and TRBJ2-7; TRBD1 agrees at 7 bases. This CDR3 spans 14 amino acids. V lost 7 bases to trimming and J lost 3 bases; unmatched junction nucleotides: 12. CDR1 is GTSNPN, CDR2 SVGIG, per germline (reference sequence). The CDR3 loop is CAFLLRDRLYEQYF. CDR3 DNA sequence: TGTGCCTTCTTGCTCCGGGACAGACTCTACGAGCAGTACTTC.